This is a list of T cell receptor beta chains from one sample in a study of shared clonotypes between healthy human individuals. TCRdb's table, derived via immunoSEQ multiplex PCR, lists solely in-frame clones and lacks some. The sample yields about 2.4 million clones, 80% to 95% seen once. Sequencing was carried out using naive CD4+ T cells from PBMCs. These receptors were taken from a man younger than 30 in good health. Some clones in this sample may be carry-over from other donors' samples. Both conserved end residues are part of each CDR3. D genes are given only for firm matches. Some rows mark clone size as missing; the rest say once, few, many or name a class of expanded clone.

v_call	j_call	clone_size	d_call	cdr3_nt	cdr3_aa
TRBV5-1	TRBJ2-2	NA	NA	TGCGCCAGCAGCTTGGTAAGGTCCGCGGAAGAAACCGGGGAGCTGTTTTTT	CASSLVRSAEETGELFF
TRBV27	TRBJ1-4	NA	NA	TGTGCCAGCAGTTTTAATGGCGTCGCGGAAAAACTGTTTTTT	CASSFNGVAEKLFF
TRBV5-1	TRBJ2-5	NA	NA	TGCGCCAGCAGCTTGGAGAGTACCCAAGAGACCCAGTACTTC	CASSLESTQETQYF
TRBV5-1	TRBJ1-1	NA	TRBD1	TGCGCCAGCAGCCCCGGGACAGGGGGCTGGCTAGCTGAAGCTTTCTTT	CASSPGTGGWLAEAFF
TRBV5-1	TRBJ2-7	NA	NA	TGCGCCACCCGTTTGGGTCACAAGGGTCCCTACGAGCAGTACTTC	CATRLGHKGPYEQYF
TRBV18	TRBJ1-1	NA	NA	TGTGCCAGCTCACCACCGGTGAATACTGAAGCTTTCTTT	CASSPPVNTEAFF
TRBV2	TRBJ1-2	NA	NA	TGTGCCAGCAGAAGTACTAACTATGGCTACACCTTC	CASRSTNYGYTF
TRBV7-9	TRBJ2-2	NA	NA	TGTGCCAGCAGCTTAGCGCCCGGGGGCGGGTTGAACACCGGGGAGCTGTTTTTT	CASSLAPGGGLNTGELFF
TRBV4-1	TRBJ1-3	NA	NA	TGCGCCAGCAGCCCCCGGACAATCCGGCCTGGAAAAATCGGAAACACCATATATTTT	CASSPRTIRPGKIGNTIYF
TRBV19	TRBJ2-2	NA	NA	TGTGCCAGTAGTAGATATATCACCGGGGAGCTGTTTTTT	CASSRYITGELFF
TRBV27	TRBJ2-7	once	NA	TGTGCCAGCAGTTTCAGGCTTTCCTACGAGCAGTACTTC	CASSFRLSYEQYF
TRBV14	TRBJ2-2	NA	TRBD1	TGTGCCAGCAGCCCCGGACTCTTACAGGGGGACCCCGGGGAGCTGTTTTTT	CASSPGLLQGDPGELFF
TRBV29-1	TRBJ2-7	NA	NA	TGCAGCCCTCTCGTGACCGGGACACCCTCCTACGAGCAGTACTTC	CSPLVTGTPSYEQYF
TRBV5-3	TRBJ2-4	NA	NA	TGTGCCAGAAGCTTGGGACAGGTGAAAAACATTCAGTACTTC	CARSLGQVKNIQYF
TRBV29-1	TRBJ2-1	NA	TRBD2	TGCAGCGTCCCAATCCTAGCGGGAGCCTCCTACAATGAGCAGTTCTTC	CSVPILAGASYNEQFF
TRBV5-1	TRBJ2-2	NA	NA	TGCGCCAGCAGCTTGGCCCAGAACACCGGGGAGCTGTTTTTT	CASSLAQNTGELFF
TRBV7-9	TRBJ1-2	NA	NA	TGTGCCAGCAGTTGGACTTTTAACTATGGCTACACCTTC	CASSWTFNYGYTF
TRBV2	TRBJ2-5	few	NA	TGTGCCAGCAGTGCCCCGCTGGGATTCCAAGAGACCCAGTACTTC	CASSAPLGFQETQYF
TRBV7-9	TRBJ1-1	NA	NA	TGTGCCAGCAGCTTAGTCCAGACAGCGAACACTGAAGCTTTCTTT	CASSLVQTANTEAFF
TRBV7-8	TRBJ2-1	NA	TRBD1	TGTGCCAGCAGCTCAGCCTACCGGGACAGGGGAGGCAATGAGCAGTTCTTC	CASSSAYRDRGGNEQFF
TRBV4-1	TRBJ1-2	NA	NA	TGCGCCAGCAGCCAACCGACAGGTCGTCAGAGCTACACCTTC	CASSQPTGRQSYTF
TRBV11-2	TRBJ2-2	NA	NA	TGTGCCAGCAGCTTCGGCGGGCCCACCGGGGAGCTGTTTTTT	CASSFGGPTGELFF
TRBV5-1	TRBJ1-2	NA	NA	TGCGCCAGCAGCTTGGATAGAGGACAGAGCTATGGCTACACCTTC	CASSLDRGQSYGYTF